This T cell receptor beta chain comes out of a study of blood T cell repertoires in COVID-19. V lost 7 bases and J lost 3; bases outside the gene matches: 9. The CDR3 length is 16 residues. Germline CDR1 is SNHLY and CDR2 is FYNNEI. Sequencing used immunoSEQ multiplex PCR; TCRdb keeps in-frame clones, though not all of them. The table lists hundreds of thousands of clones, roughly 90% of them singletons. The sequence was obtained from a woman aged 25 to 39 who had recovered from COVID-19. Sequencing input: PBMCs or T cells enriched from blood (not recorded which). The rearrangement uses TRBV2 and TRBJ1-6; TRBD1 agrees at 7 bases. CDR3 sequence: CASNPRGTVYNSPLHF. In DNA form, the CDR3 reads TGTGCCAGCAATCCCCGGGGGACAGTCTATAATTCACCCCTCCACTTT.